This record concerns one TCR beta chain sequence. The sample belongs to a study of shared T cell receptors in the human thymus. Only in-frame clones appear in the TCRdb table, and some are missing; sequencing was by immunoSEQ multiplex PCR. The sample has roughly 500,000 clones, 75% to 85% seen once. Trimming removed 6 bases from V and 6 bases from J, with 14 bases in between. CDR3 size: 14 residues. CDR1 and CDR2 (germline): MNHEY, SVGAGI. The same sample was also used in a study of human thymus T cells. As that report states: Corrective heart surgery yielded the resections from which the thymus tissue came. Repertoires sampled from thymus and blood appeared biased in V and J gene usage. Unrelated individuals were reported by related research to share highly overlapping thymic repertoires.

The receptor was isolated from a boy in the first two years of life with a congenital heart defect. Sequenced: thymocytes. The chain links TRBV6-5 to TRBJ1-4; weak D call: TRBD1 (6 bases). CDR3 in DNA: TGTGCCAGCAGCCCCCGGGACAAGGATGAAAAACTGTTTTTT. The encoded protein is CASSPRDKDEKLFF.